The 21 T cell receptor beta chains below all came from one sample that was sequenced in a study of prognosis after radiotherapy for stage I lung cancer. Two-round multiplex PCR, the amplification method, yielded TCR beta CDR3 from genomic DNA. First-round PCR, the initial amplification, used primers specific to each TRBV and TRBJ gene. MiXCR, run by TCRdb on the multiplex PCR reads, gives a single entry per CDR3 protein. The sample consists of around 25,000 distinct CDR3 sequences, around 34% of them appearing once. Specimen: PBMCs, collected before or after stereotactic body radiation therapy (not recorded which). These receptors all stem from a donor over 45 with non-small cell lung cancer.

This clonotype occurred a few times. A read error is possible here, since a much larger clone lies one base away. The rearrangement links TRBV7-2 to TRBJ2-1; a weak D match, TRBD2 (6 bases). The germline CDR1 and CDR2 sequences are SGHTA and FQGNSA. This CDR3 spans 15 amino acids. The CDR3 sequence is CAGSLAFSGDNEQFF. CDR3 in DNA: TGTGCCGGCAGCTTAGCGTTTAGCGGAGACAATGAGCAGTTCTTC.

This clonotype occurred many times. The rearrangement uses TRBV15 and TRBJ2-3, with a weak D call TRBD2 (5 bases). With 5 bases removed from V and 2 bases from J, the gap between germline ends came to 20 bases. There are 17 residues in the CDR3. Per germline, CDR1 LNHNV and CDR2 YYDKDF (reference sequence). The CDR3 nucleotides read TGTGCCACCAGCCGAGTGAGTGTAGGAGGTGTCACAGATACGCAGTATTTT. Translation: CATSRVSVGGVTDTQYF.

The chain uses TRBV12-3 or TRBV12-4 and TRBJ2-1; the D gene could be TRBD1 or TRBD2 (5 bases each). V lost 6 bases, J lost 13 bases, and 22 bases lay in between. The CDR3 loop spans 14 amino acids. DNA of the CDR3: TGTGCCAGCAGAGGGATGGTGAGGGGTGGTTATCAGTTCTTC. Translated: CASRGMVRGGYQFF.

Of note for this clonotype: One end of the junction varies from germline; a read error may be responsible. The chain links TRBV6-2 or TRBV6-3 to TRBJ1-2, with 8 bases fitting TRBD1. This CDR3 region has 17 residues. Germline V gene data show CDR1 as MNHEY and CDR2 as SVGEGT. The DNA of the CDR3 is TGTGCCAGCAGCCGCGACAGGGGCGGTGGAACTAGTTATGGCCACACCTTC. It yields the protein CASSRDRGGGTSYGHTF.

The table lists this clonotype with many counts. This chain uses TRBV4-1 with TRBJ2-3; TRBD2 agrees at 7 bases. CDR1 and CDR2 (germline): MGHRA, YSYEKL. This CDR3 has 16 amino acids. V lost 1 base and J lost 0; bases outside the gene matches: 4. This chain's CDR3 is CASSQAGGVSTDTQYF. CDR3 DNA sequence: TGCGCCAGCAGCCAAGCGGGGGGAGTAAGCACAGATACGCAGTATTTT.

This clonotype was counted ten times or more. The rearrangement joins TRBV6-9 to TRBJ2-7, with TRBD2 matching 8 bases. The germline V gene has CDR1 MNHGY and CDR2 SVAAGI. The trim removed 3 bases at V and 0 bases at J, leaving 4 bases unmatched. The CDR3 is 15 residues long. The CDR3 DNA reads TGTGCCAGCAGTTACTCCGGGGGGGTCTCCTACGAGCAGTACTTC. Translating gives CASSYSGGVSYEQYF.

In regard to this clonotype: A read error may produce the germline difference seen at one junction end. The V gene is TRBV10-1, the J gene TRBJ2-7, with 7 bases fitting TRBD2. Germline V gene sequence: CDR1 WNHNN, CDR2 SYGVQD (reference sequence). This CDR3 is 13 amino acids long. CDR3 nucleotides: TGCGCCAGCAGTAGCGGGGACCACTACGGGCAGTACTTC. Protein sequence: CASSSGDHYGQYF.

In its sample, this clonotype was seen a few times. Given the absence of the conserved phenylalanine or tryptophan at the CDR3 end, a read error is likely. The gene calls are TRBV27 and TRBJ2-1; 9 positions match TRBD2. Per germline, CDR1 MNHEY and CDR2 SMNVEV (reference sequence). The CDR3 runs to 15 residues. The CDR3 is CASSLGSGSHNGQFS. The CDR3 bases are TGTGCCAGCAGTTTGGGTAGCGGGAGTCACAATGGGCAGTTCTCC.

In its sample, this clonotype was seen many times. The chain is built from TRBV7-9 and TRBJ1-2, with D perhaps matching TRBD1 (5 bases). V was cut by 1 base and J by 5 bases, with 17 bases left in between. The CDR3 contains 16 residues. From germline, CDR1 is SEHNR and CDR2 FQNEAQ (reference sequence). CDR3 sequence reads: CASSLEFGDLGYGYTF. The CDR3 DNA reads TGTGCCAGCAGCTTAGAATTTGGGGACCTGGGGTATGGCTACACCTTC.

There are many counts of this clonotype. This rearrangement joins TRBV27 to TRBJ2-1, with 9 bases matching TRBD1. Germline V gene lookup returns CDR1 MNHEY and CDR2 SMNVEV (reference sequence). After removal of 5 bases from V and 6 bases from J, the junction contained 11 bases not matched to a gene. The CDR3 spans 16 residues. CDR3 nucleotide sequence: TGTGCCAGCAGTCCACAGCGACAGGGGGGGGTCAATGAGCAGTTCTTC. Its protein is CASSPQRQGGVNEQFF.

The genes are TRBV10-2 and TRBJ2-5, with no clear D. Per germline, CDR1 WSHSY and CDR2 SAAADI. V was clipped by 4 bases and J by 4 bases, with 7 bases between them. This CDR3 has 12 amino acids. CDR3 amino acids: CASSAAGETQYF. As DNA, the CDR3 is TGCGCCAGCAGTGCTGCTGGAGAGACCCAGTACTTC.

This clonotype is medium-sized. This chain's CDR3 is CASSRRDPSEQYF. As DNA, the CDR3 is TGTGCCAGCAGCCGCCGGGACCCCTCGGAGCAGTACTTC. The rearrangement joins TRBV28 to TRBJ2-7; either TRBD1 or TRBD2 may supply D (5 bases each). The V gene's germline CDR1 is MDHEN and CDR2 SYDVKM. Trimming removed 6 bases from V and 7 bases from J, with 16 bases in between. The CDR3 runs to 13 residues.

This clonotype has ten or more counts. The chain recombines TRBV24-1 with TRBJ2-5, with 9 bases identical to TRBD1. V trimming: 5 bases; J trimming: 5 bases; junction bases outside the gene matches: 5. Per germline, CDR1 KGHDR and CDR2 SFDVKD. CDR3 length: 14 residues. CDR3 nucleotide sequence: TGTGCCACCAGTGTCACAGGGGGCGCGGAGACCCAGTACTTC. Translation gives CATSVTGGAETQYF.

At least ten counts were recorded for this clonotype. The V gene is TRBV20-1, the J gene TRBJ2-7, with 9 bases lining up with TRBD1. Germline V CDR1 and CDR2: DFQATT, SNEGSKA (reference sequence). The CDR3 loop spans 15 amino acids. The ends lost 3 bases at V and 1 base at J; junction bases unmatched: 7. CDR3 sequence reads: CSARGSGTGSYEQYF. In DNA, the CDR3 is TGCAGTGCTAGGGGTTCCGGGACAGGGTCCTACGAGCAGTACTTC.

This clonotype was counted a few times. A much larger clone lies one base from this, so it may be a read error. The CDR3 nucleotides are TGTGCCTCCAGTCTAACAGGGATCACAGATACGCAGTATTTT. Protein product: CASSLTGITDTQYF. The chain recombines TRBV24-1 with TRBJ2-3, with D possibly matching TRBD1 (6 bases). Germline V gene lookup returns CDR1 KGHDR and CDR2 SFDVKD. This CDR3 spans 14 amino acids.

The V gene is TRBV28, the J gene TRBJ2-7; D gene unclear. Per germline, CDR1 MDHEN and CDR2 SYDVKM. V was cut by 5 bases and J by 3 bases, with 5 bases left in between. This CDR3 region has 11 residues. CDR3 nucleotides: TGTGCCAGCAGTGTGGGCTACGAGCAGTACTTC. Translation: CASSVGYEQYF.

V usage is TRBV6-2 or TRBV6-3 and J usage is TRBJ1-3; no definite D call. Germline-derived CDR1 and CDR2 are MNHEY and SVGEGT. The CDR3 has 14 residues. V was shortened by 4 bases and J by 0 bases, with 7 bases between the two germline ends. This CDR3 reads CASSLYSSGNTIYF. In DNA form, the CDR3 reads TGTGCCAGCAGTTTATACAGCTCTGGAAACACCATATATTTT.

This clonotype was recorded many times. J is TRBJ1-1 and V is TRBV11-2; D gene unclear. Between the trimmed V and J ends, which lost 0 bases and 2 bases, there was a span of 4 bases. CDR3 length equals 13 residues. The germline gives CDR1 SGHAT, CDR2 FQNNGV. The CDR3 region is CASSLDYNTEAFF. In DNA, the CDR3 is TGTGCCAGCAGCTTAGACTACAACACTGAAGCTTTCTTT.

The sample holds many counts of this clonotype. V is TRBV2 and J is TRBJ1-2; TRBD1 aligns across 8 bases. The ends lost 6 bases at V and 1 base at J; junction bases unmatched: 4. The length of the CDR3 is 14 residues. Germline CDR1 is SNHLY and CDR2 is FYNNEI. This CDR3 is CASSWTGHNYGYTF. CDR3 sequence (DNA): TGTGCCAGCAGCTGGACAGGGCATAACTATGGCTACACCTTC. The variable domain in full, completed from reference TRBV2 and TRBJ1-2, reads EPEVTQTPSHQVTQMGQEVILRCVPISNHLYFYWYRQILGQKVEFLVSFYNNEISEKSEIFDDQFSVERPDGSNFTLKIRSTKLEDSAMYFCASSWTGHNYGYTFGSGTRLTVV.

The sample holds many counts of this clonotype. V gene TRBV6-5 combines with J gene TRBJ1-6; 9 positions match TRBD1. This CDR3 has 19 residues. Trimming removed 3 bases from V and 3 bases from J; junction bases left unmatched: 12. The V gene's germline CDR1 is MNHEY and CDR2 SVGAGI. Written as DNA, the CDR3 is TGTGCCAGCAGTTATTTGGCCTTCGGGACAGGGCTCTATAATTCACCCCTCCACTTT. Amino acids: CASSYLAFGTGLYNSPLHF.

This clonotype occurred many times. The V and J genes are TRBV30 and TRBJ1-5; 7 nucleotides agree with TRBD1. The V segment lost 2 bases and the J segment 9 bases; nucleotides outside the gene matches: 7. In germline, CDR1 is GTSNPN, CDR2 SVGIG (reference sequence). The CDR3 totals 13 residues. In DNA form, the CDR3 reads TGTGCCTGGAGTAGACAGGGTCCTGGGCCCCAGCATTTT. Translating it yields CAWSRQGPGPQHF.